The 26 T cell receptor beta chains below were found in one sample sequenced in a study of PD-L1 blockade in urothelial cancer. Specified time point: peripheral blood 6 weeks after treatment start. TCRdb keeps only in-frame clones here, not all; method: immunoSEQ multiplex PCR. Here the sample spans tens of thousands of clones, around nine tenths being singletons. The input for sequencing was PBMCs, taken around atezolizumab (anti-PD-L1) treatment. The receptor source for this set is a man between 60 and 75 years old with urothelial cancer.

The chain carries TRBV19 and TRBJ1-5; D is ambiguous. V was trimmed by 1 base and J by 3 bases, leaving 7 bases between them. The CDR3 contains 14 residues. Germline CDR1 and CDR2: LNHDA and SQIVND (reference sequence). CDR3 bases: TGTGCCAGTAGTATAGCCGGGTCCAATCAGCCCCAGCATTTT. Translation: CASSIAGSNQPQHF.

This clone was counted a single time. The V and J genes are TRBV11-2 and TRBJ2-6; 8 nucleotides align to TRBD2. Per germline, CDR1 SGHAT and CDR2 FQNNGV. The CDR3 spans 15 residues. As DNA, the CDR3 is TGTGCTAACACGGCGGGGGGCGCGGGGGCCAACGTCCTGACTTTC. Residues: CANTAGGAGANVLTF.

The rearrangement links TRBV5-1 to TRBJ2-1; 7 positions agree with TRBD1. The J segment lost 7 bases and the V segment lost 5 bases, leaving 6 bases of the junction unmatched. Germline V gene data show CDR1 as SGHRS and CDR2 as YFSETQ. The CDR3 is 13 residues long. CDR3: CASRGGTENEQFF. The CDR3 nucleotides are TGCGCCAGCAGGGGTGGGACAGAAAATGAGCAGTTCTTC.

The chain joins TRBV5-4 to TRBJ2-3, with 8 bases aligning to TRBD2. J was trimmed by 3 bases and V by 3 bases; bases with no gene match: 9. CDR3 length: 16 residues. Germline CDR1 is SGHNT and CDR2 is YYREEE (reference sequence). The CDR3 DNA sequence: TGTGCCAGCAGCTCCAGATTAGCGGGGAGGACAGATACGCAGTATTTT. This gives the protein CASSSRLAGRTDTQYF.

The chain links TRBV2 to TRBJ2-5; TRBD2 aligns across 7 bases. The CDR3 runs 15 residues. Germline CDR1 SNHLY, CDR2 FYNNEI. With 8 bases clipped from V and 3 bases from J, the junction kept 12 bases outside the gene matches. The CDR3 sequence is CASLKRGATKETQYF. The CDR3 region has the DNA TGTGCCAGCCTAAAGCGGGGCGCGACTAAAGAGACCCAGTACTTC.

The chain links TRBV11-1 to TRBJ2-7; 7 bases fit TRBD1. V shed 1 base, J shed 2 bases, and the junction held 5 bases outside the gene matches. The CDR3 has 15 residues. Looked up from germline, CDR1 is SGHAT and CDR2 is FQDESV (reference sequence). The CDR3 nucleotides read TGTGCCAGCAGCTTAGGACAGGGTCGAACCTACGAGCAGTACTTC. Amino acid sequence: CASSLGQGRTYEQYF.

This chain joins TRBV27 and TRBJ2-1; 9 bases match TRBD1. Per germline, CDR1 MNHEY and CDR2 SMNVEV (reference sequence). The V and J ends lost 6 bases and 8 bases, in that order; junction bases with no gene match: 11. The CDR3 is made up of 15 amino acids. The CDR3 DNA sequence: TGTGCCAGCAGACTTACAGGGGGCATCATGCATGAGCAGTTCTTC. Translation gives CASRLTGGIMHEQFF.

CDR3 sequence reads: CASSTTEETQYF. The CDR3 DNA follows: TGTGCCAGCAGCACCACAGAAGAGACCCAGTACTTC. The chain is built from TRBV28 and TRBJ2-5; unclear D gene. The V and J ends lost 6 bases and 3 bases respectively, with 8 bases between them. Germline V gives CDR1 MDHEN, CDR2 SYDVKM. The CDR3 length is 12 residues.

The CDR3 sequence is CASSPGQGNSYEQYF. For the CDR3, the DNA is TGTGCCAGCAGTCCGGGACAGGGGAACTCCTACGAGCAGTACTTC. V is TRBV5-5 and J is TRBJ2-7; TRBD1 aligns across 10 bases. Germline V gene sequence: CDR1 SGHKS, CDR2 YYEKEE (reference sequence). Unmatched junction bases numbered 5, after V lost 5 bases and J lost 0 bases. The CDR3 extends over 15 amino acids.

The chain recombines TRBV9 with TRBJ2-3, with D perhaps matching TRBD1 (6 bases). The germline V gene encodes CDR1 SGDLS and CDR2 YYNGEE. Between the trimmed V and J ends, which lost 2 bases and 4 bases, there was a span of 8 bases. The CDR3 spans 13 residues. CDR3 sequence reads: CASSVRGPDTQYF. In nucleotides, the CDR3 is TGTGCCAGCAGCGTCAGGGGTCCAGATACGCAGTATTTT.

V gene TRBV28 combines with J gene TRBJ2-2; D is undetermined. The ends were cut back, 8 bases at V and 3 bases at J, with 7 bases in the middle. CDR1 and CDR2 from the germline V gene are MDHEN and SYDVKM. The CDR3 covers 12 residues. The CDR3 sequence: CASGGDTGELFF. For the CDR3, the DNA is TGTGCCAGCGGCGGTGACACCGGGGAGCTGTTTTTT.

The rearrangement joins TRBV7-6 to TRBJ1-3, with TRBD1 matching 7 bases. Trimming took 0 bases from V and 0 from J; bases not matched to a gene: 2. Germline CDR1 and CDR2: SGHVS and FNYEAQ. The CDR3 covers 16 residues. The CDR3 loop is CASSLAGTVSGNTIYF. The CDR3 DNA sequence: TGTGCCAGCAGCTTAGCCGGGACAGTCTCTGGAAACACCATATATTTT.

The chain uses TRBV7-2 and TRBJ2-7, with TRBD1 matching over 10 bases. The junction had 7 bases not matched to a gene; V was cut back by 1 base and J by 7 bases. This CDR3 contains 15 residues. Germline CDR1 is SGHTA and CDR2 is FQGNSA. The CDR3 coding sequence is TGTGCCAGCAGCTTAGGGGGACAGGGGAAGGGGGAGCAGTACTTC. It codes for CASSLGGQGKGEQYF.

This CDR3 reads CASSLSTSGGSYEQYF. CDR3 DNA sequence: TGTGCCAGCAGCTTAAGCACTAGCGGGGGTTCCTACGAGCAGTACTTC. The J gene is TRBJ2-7, the V gene TRBV7-3, with 11 bases aligning to TRBD2. Germline CDR1 SGHTA, CDR2 FQGTGA. This CDR3 has 16 amino acids. V lost 1 base and J lost 1; bases outside the gene matches: 3. The complete variable domain, with remaining parts taken from reference TRBV7-3 and TRBJ2-7, reads GAGVSQTPSNKVTEKGKYVELRCDPISGHTALYWYRQSLGQGPEFLIYFQGTGAADDSGLPNDRFFAVRPEGSVSTLKIQRTERGDSAVYLCASSLSTSGGSYEQYFGPGTRLTVT.

V gene TRBV5-1 combines with J gene TRBJ1-1; D is ambiguous. CDR3 length equals 14 residues. V was cut by 4 bases and J by 1 base, with 11 bases left in between. Looked up from germline, CDR1 is SGHRS and CDR2 is YFSETQ. The CDR3 here is CASSRREGNTEAFF. CDR3 DNA: TGCGCCAGCAGCCGGCGGGAGGGGAACACTGAAGCTTTCTTT. Drawing the rest from reference TRBV5-1 and TRBJ1-1, the complete variable domain is KAGVTQTPRYLIKTRGQQVTLSCSPISGHRSVSWYQQTPGQGLQFLFEYFSETQRNKGNFPGRFSGRQFSNSRSEMNVSTLELGDSALYLCASSRREGNTEAFFGQGTRLTVV.

The chain links TRBV21-1 to TRBJ1-1; TRBD1, as called in the table, went unchecked against the DNA. TRBV21-1 is a recognized pseudogene. The CDR3 has 14 residues. CDR3 amino acids: CASSKVPNRNGAFF. CDR3 DNA: TGTGCCAGCAGCAAAGTTCCGAACAGAAACGGAGCTTTCTTT.

The chain recombines TRBV18 with TRBJ1-1; D not certain. This CDR3 spans 15 amino acids. Per the germline V gene, CDR1 is KGHSH and CDR2 is LQKENI. V was cut by 0 bases and J by 3 bases, with 11 bases left in between. The CDR3 bases are TGTGCCAGCTCACCACCATCGGCCCGGGACACTGAAGCTTTCTTT. It is translated as CASSPPSARDTEAFF.

This clone was recorded a few times. This sequence joins TRBV9 and TRBJ1-6; 7 positions match TRBD1. The junction had 3 bases not matched to a gene; V was cut back by 0 bases and J by 6 bases. The CDR3 is 15 amino acids. The germline CDR1 and CDR2 sequences are SGDLS and YYNGEE. The CDR3 DNA reads TGTGCCAGCAGCGTAGGGACAGGCGTTAATTCACCCCTCCACTTT. It yields the protein CASSVGTGVNSPLHF.

In nucleotides, the CDR3 is TGTGCCAGCAGCTCCCCAAGCGGGAGGTACGAGCAGTACTTC. It specifies CASSSPSGRYEQYF. V usage is TRBV7-9 and J usage is TRBJ2-7; 9 nucleotides line up with TRBD2. Germline V gene sequence: CDR1 SEHNR, CDR2 FQNEAQ (reference sequence). The CDR3 runs 14 residues. V lost 4 bases, J lost 4 bases, and 5 bases stayed unmatched.

The chain recombines TRBV28 with TRBJ2-7, with D possibly being TRBD2 (5 bases). V shed 6 bases and J shed 3 bases, with 15 bases lying between them. This CDR3 spans 14 amino acids. In germline, CDR1 is MDHEN, CDR2 SYDVKM. Written as DNA, the CDR3 is TGTGCCAGCAGCCCTGGACTCTCCCTCTACGAGCAGTACTTC. Translating it yields CASSPGLSLYEQYF.

The rearrangement uses TRBV2 and TRBJ2-7; 10 bases map to TRBD1. V was pared by 10 bases and J by 7 bases, with 10 bases of the junction left unmatched. CDR1 and CDR2 (germline): SNHLY, FYNNEI. The CDR3 has 13 amino acids. The CDR3 nucleotides read TGTGCCACGGATCGGGACAGGGGACATGAGCAGTACTTC. It yields the protein CATDRDRGHEQYF.

The sample holds one count of this clone. V and J are TRBV5-1 and TRBJ2-1, with 7 bases aligning to TRBD1. Germline trimming cut 5 bases from V and 9 bases from J; bases unmatched to any gene: 8. Germline CDR1 SGHRS, CDR2 YFSETQ. The CDR3 consists of 13 residues. This CDR3 reads CASRYRGNGEQFF. Written as DNA, the CDR3 is TGCGCCAGCAGGTACAGGGGTAACGGTGAGCAGTTCTTC.

V usage is TRBV9 and J usage is TRBJ2-2, with 8 bases fitting TRBD1. Looked up from germline, CDR1 is SGDLS and CDR2 is YYNGEE. CDR3 length: 15 amino acids. Trimming at V came to 2 bases and at J to 5 bases, leaving 5 bases not matched to a gene. CDR3 region: CASSVLTGETGELFF. CDR3 in DNA: TGTGCCAGCAGCGTTCTGACAGGGGAAACCGGGGAGCTGTTTTTT.

The chain links TRBV10-3 to TRBJ2-7; the match to TRBD2 covers 7 bases. The V and J ends lost 4 bases and 12 bases, in that order; junction bases with no gene match: 9. Germline CDR1 is ENHRY and CDR2 is SYGVKD. This CDR3 is built from 12 residues. The DNA for the CDR3 is TGTGCCATCAGTGTATCGGGGGAGGGACGGTACTTC. Translation gives CAISVSGEGRYF.

The chain joins TRBV10-2 to TRBJ2-2, with 10 bases aligning to TRBD2. V gave up 2 bases and J gave up 3 bases; unmatched junction bases: 0. Looked up from germline, CDR1 is WSHSY and CDR2 is SAAADI. The CDR3 has 15 amino acids. The CDR3 DNA reads TGCGCCAGCAGTGAGCTAGCGGGAGACACCGGGGAGCTGTTTTTT. It yields the protein CASSELAGDTGELFF.

The chain joins TRBV7-9 to TRBJ2-3; D is possibly TRBD2 (7 bases). This CDR3 is 17 amino acids long. Trimming left V 1 base short and J 2 bases short, with 16 bases between. Germline V gene data show CDR1 as SEHNR and CDR2 as FQNEAQ (reference sequence). The CDR3 bases are TGTGCCAGCAGCTTAGTTGGGGCGGGGGCCTTCACAGATACGCAGTATTTT. It translates to CASSLVGAGAFTDTQYF.